These 8 T cell receptor beta chains share one sample of origin, sequenced in a study of blood T cell repertoires in COVID-19 (dated by TCRdb to the early 2020s). The library was built by means of the immunoSEQ multiplex PCR assay. Drawn from immuneACCESS, this table holds only the in-frame rearrangements with V and J called that TCRdb kept. Clones are partly lost; checked studies trace under half to an unresolved V gene and leave the rest unexplained. The sample data list more than 300,000 clones, and over 75% of these were observed just once. Of the sample, approximately 1.9% is held by the ten largest clones. Sequencing was carried out using PBMCs or T cells enriched from blood (not recorded which). The receptors were gathered from a man aged 35-49 years in a cohort exposed to, infected with or recovered from COVID-19 (not recorded which).

V usage is TRBV5-4 and J usage is TRBJ2-7, with TRBD2 identical over 11 bases. CDR1 is SGHNT and CDR2 is YYREEE in the germline V gene (reference sequence). The CDR3 is 14 amino acids. The junction had 2 bases not matched to a gene; V was cut back by 3 bases and J by 3 bases. CDR3: CASSSLAGGYEQYF. The CDR3 nucleotides are TGTGCCAGCAGCTCTCTAGCGGGAGGCTACGAGCAGTACTTC.

The rearrangement joins TRBV28 to TRBJ2-7; the match to TRBD2 covers 7 bases. Germline V lookup: CDR1 MDHEN, CDR2 SYDVKM. Trimming at V came to 3 bases and at J to 2 bases, leaving 7 bases not matched to a gene. The CDR3 spans 15 residues. The CDR3 DNA is TGTGCCAGCAGTTTCGGAGGGACTAACGCCTACGAGCAGTACTTC. Its protein product is CASSFGGTNAYEQYF. The whole variable domain, remainder taken from reference TRBV28 and TRBJ2-7, is DVKVTQSSRYLVKRTGEKVFLECVQDMDHENMFWYRQDPGLGLRLIYFSYDVKMKEKGDIPEGYSVSREKKERFSLILESASTNQTSMYLCASSFGGTNAYEQYFGPGTRLTVT.

The J gene is TRBJ1-2, the V gene TRBV28, with D tentatively TRBD1 (5 bases). The CDR3 has 14 amino acids. CDR1 is MDHEN, CDR2 SYDVKM, per germline. Trimming shortened V by 3 bases and J by 4 bases, and 12 bases separated the two germline ends. The CDR3 is CASSLGRVAYGYTF. In nucleotides, the CDR3 is TGTGCCAGCAGTTTGGGCAGGGTCGCCTATGGCTACACCTTC.

The rearrangement uses TRBV6-2 or TRBV6-3 and TRBJ2-1; 9 bases agree with TRBD2. The CDR3 totals 16 residues. The V gene end was trimmed by 5 bases and the J gene end by 10 bases; junction bases not matched to a gene: 15. Germline values: CDR1 MNHEY, CDR2 SVGEGT. The CDR3 region is CASSLLAGPNQGEQFF. The CDR3 nucleotides are TGTGCCAGCAGTCTCCTAGCGGGACCCAACCAGGGCGAGCAGTTCTTC.

The chain recombines TRBV18 with TRBJ2-1; unclear D gene. Germline CDR1 KGHSH, CDR2 LQKENI. The CDR3 has 13 amino acids. V was trimmed by 0 bases and J by 9 bases, leaving 9 bases between them. This chain's CDR3 is CASSPPSDGEQFF. CDR3 DNA: TGTGCCAGCTCACCACCCAGCGACGGTGAGCAGTTCTTC.

The chain carries TRBV5-3 and TRBJ2-3; TRBD1 is a possible D gene (6 bases). TRBV5-3 falls under the ORF class, with uncertain function. The CDR3 loop spans 16 amino acids. Trimming removed 4 bases from V and 4 bases from J, with 19 bases in between. Here the CDR3 DNA reads TGTGCCAGAAGCGGGGCCGGGACACGTAAACCAGATACGCAGTATTTT. Translated, it gives CARSGAGTRKPDTQYF.

The chain is built from TRBV27 and TRBJ1-5, with a possible D match to TRBD1 (5 bases). Germline V CDR1 and CDR2: MNHEY, SMNVEV (reference sequence). Between the trimmed V and J ends, which lost 6 bases and 4 bases, there was a span of 7 bases. The CDR3 totals 12 residues. The CDR3 loop is CASRKGNQPQHF. CDR3 nucleotide sequence: TGTGCCAGCAGAAAGGGGAATCAGCCCCAGCATTTT.

This clone was picked up one time. V is TRBV19 and J is TRBJ1-2; possible D gene TRBD1, 6 bases. Between the trimmed V and J ends, which lost 0 bases and 8 bases, there was a span of 13 bases. This CDR3 spans 14 amino acids. Germline V CDR1 and CDR2: LNHDA, SQIVND (reference sequence). CDR3 DNA: TGTGCCAGTAGTATAGATATGACAGGTTCCGGCTACACCTTC. Amino acids: CASSIDMTGSGYTF.